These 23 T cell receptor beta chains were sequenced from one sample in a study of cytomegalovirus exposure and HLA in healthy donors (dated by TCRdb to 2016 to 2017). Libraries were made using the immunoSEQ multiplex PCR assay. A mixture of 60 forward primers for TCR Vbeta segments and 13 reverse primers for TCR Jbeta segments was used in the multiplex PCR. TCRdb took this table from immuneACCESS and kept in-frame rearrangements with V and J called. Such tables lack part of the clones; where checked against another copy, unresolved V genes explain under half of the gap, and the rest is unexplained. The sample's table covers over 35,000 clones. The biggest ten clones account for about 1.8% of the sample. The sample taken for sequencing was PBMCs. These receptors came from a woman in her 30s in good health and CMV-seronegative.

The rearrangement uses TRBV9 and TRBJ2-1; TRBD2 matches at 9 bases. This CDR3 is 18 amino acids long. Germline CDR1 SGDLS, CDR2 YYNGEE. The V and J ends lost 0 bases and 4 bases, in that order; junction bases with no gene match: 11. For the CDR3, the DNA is TGTGCCAGCAGCGTAGAAGGCGACGCGGGAGGGCCGTACAATGAGCAGTTCTTC. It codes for CASSVEGDAGGPYNEQFF.

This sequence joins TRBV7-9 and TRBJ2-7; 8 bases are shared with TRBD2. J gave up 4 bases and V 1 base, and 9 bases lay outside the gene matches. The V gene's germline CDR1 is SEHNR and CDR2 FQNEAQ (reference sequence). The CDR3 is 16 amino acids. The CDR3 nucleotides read TGTGCCAGCAGCTTAGGACGGAGCGGGAGCGGATACGAGCAGTACTTC. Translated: CASSLGRSGSGYEQYF.

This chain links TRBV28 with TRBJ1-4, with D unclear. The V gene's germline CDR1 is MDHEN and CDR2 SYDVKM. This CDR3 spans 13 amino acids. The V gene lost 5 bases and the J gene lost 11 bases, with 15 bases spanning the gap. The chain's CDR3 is CASSGRVWGKLFF. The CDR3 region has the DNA TGTGCCAGCAGTGGGAGGGTTTGGGGTAAACTGTTTTTT.

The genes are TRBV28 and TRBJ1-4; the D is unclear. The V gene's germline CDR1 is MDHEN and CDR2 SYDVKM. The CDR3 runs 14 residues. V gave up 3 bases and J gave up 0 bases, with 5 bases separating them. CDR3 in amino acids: CASSLRPTNEKLFF. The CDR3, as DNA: TGTGCCAGCAGTTTGCGCCCAACTAATGAAAAACTGTTTTTT.

This CDR3 reads CASIKERDSYNEQFF. The CDR3 coding sequence is TGTGCCAGCATAAAAGAGCGGGATTCCTACAATGAGCAGTTCTTC. V is TRBV7-8 and J is TRBJ2-1; 7 bases are shared with TRBD2. This CDR3 region has 15 residues. The germline CDR1 and CDR2 sequences are SGHVS and FQNEAQ. J was trimmed by 1 base and V by 7 bases; bases with no gene match: 7.

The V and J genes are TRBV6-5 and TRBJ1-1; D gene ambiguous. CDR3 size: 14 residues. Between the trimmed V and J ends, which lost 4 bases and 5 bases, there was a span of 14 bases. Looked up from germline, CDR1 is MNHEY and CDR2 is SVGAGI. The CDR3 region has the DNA TGTGCCAGCAGTTCCTTCCGGGGAAGGACTGAAGCTTTCTTT. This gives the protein CASSSFRGRTEAFF.

CDR3 protein: CASRERTSGSYEQYF. CDR3 nucleotide sequence: TGTGCCAGCAGGGAACGGACTAGCGGGAGCTACGAGCAGTACTTC. V gene TRBV6-1 combines with J gene TRBJ2-7; 13 bases fit TRBD2. From germline, CDR1 is MNHNS and CDR2 SASEGT. V lost 6 bases, J lost 3 bases, and 5 bases stayed unmatched. The CDR3 covers 15 residues.

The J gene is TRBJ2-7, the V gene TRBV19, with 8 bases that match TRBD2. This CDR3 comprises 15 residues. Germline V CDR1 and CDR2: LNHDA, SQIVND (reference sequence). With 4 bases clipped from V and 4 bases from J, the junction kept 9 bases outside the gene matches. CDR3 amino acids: CASSTKAGAMYEQYF. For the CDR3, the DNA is TGTGCCAGTAGTACCAAAGCGGGAGCGATGTACGAGCAGTACTTC. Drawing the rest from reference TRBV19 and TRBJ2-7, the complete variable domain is DGGITQSPKYLFRKEGQNVTLSCEQNLNHDAMYWYRQDPGQGLRLIYYSQIVNDFQKGDIAEGYSVSREKKESFPLTVTSAQKNPTAFYLCASSTKAGAMYEQYFGPGTRLTVT.

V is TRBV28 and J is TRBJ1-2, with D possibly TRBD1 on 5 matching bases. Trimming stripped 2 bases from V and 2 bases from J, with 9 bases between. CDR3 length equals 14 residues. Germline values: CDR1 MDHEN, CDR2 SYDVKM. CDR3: CASSLRQSNYGYTF. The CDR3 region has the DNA TGTGCCAGCAGTTTAAGACAGAGCAACTATGGCTACACCTTC.

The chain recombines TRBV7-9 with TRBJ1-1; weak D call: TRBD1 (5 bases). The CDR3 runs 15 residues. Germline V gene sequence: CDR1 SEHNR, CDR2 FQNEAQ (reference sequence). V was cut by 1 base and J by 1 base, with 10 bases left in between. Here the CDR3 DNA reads TGTGCCAGCAGCTTAGAGGGGAAGGGGAACACTGAAGCTTTCTTT. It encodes CASSLEGKGNTEAFF.

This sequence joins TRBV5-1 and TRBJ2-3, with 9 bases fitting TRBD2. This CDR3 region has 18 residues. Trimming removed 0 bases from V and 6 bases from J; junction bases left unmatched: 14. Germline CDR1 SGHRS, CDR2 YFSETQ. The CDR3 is CASSLDSGTSFGADTQYF. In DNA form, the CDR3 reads TGCGCCAGCAGCTTGGACAGCGGGACTAGCTTTGGGGCCGATACGCAGTATTTT.

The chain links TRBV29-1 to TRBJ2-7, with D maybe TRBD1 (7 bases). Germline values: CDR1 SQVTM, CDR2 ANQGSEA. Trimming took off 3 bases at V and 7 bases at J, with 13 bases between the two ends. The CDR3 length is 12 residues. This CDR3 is CSVERDSGEQYF. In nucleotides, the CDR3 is TGCAGCGTTGAGCGGGACAGTGGGGAGCAGTACTTC.

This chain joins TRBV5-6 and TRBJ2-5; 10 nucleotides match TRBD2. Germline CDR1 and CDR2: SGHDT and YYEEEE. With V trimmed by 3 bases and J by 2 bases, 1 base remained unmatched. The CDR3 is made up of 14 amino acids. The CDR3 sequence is CASSYSGGQETQYF. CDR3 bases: TGTGCCAGCAGCTATAGCGGGGGGCAAGAGACCCAGTACTTC.

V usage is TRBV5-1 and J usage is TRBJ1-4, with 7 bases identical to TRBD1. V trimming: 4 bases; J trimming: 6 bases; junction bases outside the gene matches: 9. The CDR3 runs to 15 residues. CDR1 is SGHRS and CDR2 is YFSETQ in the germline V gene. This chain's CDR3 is CASSLGTAVYEKLFF. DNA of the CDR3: TGCGCCAGCAGCCTAGGGACAGCTGTATATGAAAAACTGTTTTTT. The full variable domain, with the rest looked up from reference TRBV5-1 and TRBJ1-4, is KAGVTQTPRYLIKTRGQQVTLSCSPISGHRSVSWYQQTPGQGLQFLFEYFSETQRNKGNFPGRFSGRQFSNSRSEMNVSTLELGDSALYLCASSLGTAVYEKLFFGSGTQLSVL.

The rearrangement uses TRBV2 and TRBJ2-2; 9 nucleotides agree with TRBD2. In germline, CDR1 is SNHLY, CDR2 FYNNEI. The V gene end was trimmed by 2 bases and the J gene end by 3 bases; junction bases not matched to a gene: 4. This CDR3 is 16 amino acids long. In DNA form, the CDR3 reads TGTGCCAGCAGTGAACGTGGCGGGAGGGACACCGGGGAGCTGTTTTTT. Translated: CASSERGGRDTGELFF.

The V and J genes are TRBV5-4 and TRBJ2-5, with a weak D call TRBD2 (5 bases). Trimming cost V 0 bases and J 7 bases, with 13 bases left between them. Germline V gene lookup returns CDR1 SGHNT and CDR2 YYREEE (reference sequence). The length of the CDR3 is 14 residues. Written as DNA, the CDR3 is TGTGCCAGCAGCTTGGAACATGGGAGTGGGACCCAGTACTTC. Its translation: CASSLEHGSGTQYF.

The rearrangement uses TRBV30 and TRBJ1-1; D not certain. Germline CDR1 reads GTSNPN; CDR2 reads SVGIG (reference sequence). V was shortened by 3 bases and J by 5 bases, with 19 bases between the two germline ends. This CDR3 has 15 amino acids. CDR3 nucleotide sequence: TGTGCCTGGAGCCCAACGGTACGGGAGGAGACTGAAGCTTTCTTT. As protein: CAWSPTVREETEAFF.

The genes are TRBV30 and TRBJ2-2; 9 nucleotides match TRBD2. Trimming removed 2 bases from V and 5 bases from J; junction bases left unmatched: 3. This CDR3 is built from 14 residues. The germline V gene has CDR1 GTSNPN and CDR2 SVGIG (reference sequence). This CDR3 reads CAWSTLAGTGELFF. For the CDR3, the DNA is TGTGCCTGGAGTACCCTAGCGGGGACCGGGGAGCTGTTTTTT.

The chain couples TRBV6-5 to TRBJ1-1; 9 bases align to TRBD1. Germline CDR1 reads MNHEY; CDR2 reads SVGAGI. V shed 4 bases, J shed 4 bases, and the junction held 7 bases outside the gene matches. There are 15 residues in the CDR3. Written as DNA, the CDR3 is TGTGCCAGCAGTTCGGGACAGGGAGTGCGCACTGAAGCTTTCTTT. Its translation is CASSSGQGVRTEAFF.

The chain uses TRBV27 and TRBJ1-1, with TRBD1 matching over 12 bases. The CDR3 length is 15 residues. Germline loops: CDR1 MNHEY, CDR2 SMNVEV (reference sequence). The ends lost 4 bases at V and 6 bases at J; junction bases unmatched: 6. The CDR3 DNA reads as TGTGCCAGCAGTTATTCCGGGACAGGGGGCCCTGAAGCTTTCTTT. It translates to CASSYSGTGGPEAFF.

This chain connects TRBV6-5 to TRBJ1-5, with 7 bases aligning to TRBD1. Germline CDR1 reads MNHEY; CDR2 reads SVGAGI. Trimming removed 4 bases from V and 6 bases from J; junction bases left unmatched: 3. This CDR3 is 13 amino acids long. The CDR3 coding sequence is TGTGCCAGCAGTTTACAGGGGTCTCAGCCCCAGCATTTT. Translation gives CASSLQGSQPQHF.

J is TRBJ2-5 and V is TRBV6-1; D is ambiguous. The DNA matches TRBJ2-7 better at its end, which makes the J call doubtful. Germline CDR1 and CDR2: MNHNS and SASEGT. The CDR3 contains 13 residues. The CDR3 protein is CASSEIATYEQYF. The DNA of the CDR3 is TGTGCCAGCAGTGAAATTGCCACCTACGAGCAGTACTTC.

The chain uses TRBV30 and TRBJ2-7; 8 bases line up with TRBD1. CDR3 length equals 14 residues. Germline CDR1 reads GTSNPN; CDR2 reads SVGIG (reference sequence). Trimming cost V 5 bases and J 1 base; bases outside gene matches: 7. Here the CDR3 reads CAWGQGVRSYEQYF. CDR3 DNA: TGTGCCTGGGGACAGGGTGTCAGGTCCTACGAGCAGTACTTC.